These 22 T cell receptor beta chains came from one sample sequenced in a study of blood T cells in healthy people across ages. Primed by a sample-barcoded 5' primer and a J-beta primer mix, a second PCR proceeded for about 6 to 11 cycles. MiXCR, applied by TCRdb to the 5' RACE reads, yields one record per CDR3 protein. The sample lists more than 500,000 distinct CDR3 sequences; about a quarter were seen once. The same sample was also used in a study of T cells of mothers and their children.

The sequenced sample consisted of blood. These receptors originate from a boy aged 2 to 10 in good health.

This clonotype was seen only a few times. This chain connects TRBV7-9 to TRBJ2-7; 13 bases map to TRBD2. Trimming cost V 5 bases and J 2 bases; bases outside gene matches: 3. Germline loops: CDR1 SEHNR, CDR2 FQNEAQ (reference sequence). The CDR3 sequence is 15 residues long. CDR3 sequence reads: CASSLTSGRAYEQYF. As DNA, the CDR3 is TGTGCCAGCAGCCTCACTAGCGGGAGGGCCTACGAGCAGTACTTC.

Points on this clonotype: At one boundary the junction diverges from the germline segment, which might be a read error. The V and J genes are TRBV12-3 or TRBV12-4 and TRBJ2-3, with 9 nucleotides matching TRBD2. The CDR3 totals 16 residues. Here the CDR3 DNA reads TGTGCCTGCAGTTTGGCTAGCGGGACGAGCACAGATACGCAGTATTTT. Translating gives CACSLASGTSTDTQYF.

This clonotype has a handful of counts. The J gene is TRBJ2-2, the V gene TRBV15; maybe TRBD2 (6 bases). The CDR3 runs to 15 residues. The germline V gene encodes CDR1 LNHNV and CDR2 YYDKDF (reference sequence). The V gene lost 0 bases and the J gene lost 5 bases, with 10 bases spanning the gap. CDR3 nucleotides: TGTGCCACCAGCAGAGATGGGGAGGTAACCGGGGAGCTGTTTTTT. It encodes CATSRDGEVTGELFF.

J is TRBJ2-4 and V is TRBV27; 14 bases align to TRBD2. Germline V gene data show CDR1 as MNHEY and CDR2 as SMNVEV (reference sequence). Trimming took 5 bases from V and 1 from J; bases not matched to a gene: 7. This CDR3 contains 18 residues. The DNA for the CDR3 is TGTGCCAGCAGTCAGACTAGCGGGAGGGCCTGGGCCAAAAACATTCAGTACTTC. Amino acids: CASSQTSGRAWAKNIQYF.

This clonotype showed up just a few times. This chain connects TRBV20-1 to TRBJ1-6; a weak D match, TRBD1 (5 bases). The CDR3 loop spans 12 amino acids. The V and J ends lost 5 bases and 12 bases respectively, with 14 bases between them. Looked up from germline, CDR1 is DFQATT and CDR2 is SNEGSKA (reference sequence). The CDR3 DNA reads TGCAGTGCTCCTCGCGGGACCGAACCCCTCCACTTT. It codes for CSAPRGTEPLHF.

This clonotype was observed a few times. The chain is built from TRBV5-1 and TRBJ1-1; 7 bases are a match to TRBD1. The CDR3 loop spans 13 amino acids. Germline lookup yields CDR1 SGHRS and CDR2 YFSETQ. V lost 2 bases, J lost 6 bases, and 4 bases stayed unmatched. The CDR3 sequence is CASSFGTDPEAFF. CDR3 coding DNA: TGCGCCAGCAGCTTCGGGACAGACCCTGAAGCTTTCTTT.

This chain's CDR3 is CASSLDGRDEKLFF. CDR3 coding DNA: TGTGCCAGCAGCTTAGACGGACGGGATGAAAAACTGTTTTTT. The chain carries TRBV7-3 and TRBJ1-4, with no clear D. V dropped 2 bases and J dropped 6 bases, with 10 bases sitting between them. The CDR3 spans 14 residues. The germline V gene encodes CDR1 SGHTA and CDR2 FQGTGA.

The CDR3: CASSSRPGAKNIQYF. Here the CDR3 DNA reads TGCGCCAGCAGCTCCCGACCGGGGGCCAAAAACATTCAGTACTTC. V is TRBV5-1 and J is TRBJ2-4, with D tentatively TRBD2 (5 bases). Germline V gene sequence: CDR1 SGHRS, CDR2 YFSETQ. The CDR3 extends over 15 amino acids. With 3 bases removed from V and 1 base from J, the gap between germline ends came to 11 bases.

The chain recombines TRBV3-1 with TRBJ2-7; D is ambiguous. The end of the DNA aligns better with TRBJ2-5, so the J call may be wrong. Germline lookup yields CDR1 LGHDT and CDR2 YNNKEL (reference sequence). CDR3 length: 13 residues. CDR3: CASSQDFWETQYF. The CDR3, as DNA: TGTGCCAGCAGCCAAGATTTTTGGGAGACCCAGTACTTC.

This clonotype was detected only a few times. V and J are TRBV5-1 and TRBJ2-5, with TRBD1 identical over 7 bases. Germline lookup yields CDR1 SGHRS and CDR2 YFSETQ. V lost 4 bases, J lost 3 bases, and 6 bases stayed unmatched. This CDR3 has 14 residues. The CDR3 DNA follows: TGCGCCAGCAGCGCAGGGACAGTAAAAGAGACCCAGTACTTC. It codes for CASSAGTVKETQYF. Variable domain in full (rest from reference TRBV5-1 and TRBJ2-5): KAGVTQTPRYLIKTRGQQVTLSCSPISGHRSVSWYQQTPGQGLQFLFEYFSETQRNKGNFPGRFSGRQFSNSRSEMNVSTLELGDSALYLCASSAGTVKETQYFGPGTRLLVL.

This clonotype was detected only a few times. J is TRBJ2-5 and V is TRBV5-4; possible D gene TRBD1, 7 bases. CDR3 length equals 13 residues. The V and J ends lost 4 bases and 5 bases respectively, with 12 bases between them. Germline V gene data show CDR1 as SGHNT and CDR2 as YYREEE (reference sequence). CDR3 in amino acids: CASSGRGRETQYF. In DNA, the CDR3 is TGTGCCAGCAGCGGCAGGGGGAGGGAGACCCAGTACTTC. The entire variable domain, with the rest obtained from reference TRBV5-4 and TRBJ2-5, is as follows: ETGVTQSPTHLIKTRGQQVTLRCSSQSGHNTVSWYQQALGQGPQFIFQYYREEENGRGNFPPRFSGLQFPNYSSELNVNALELDDSALYLCASSGRGRETQYFGPGTRLLVL.

This clonotype turned up a few times. The chain is built from TRBV6-2 or TRBV6-3 and TRBJ1-5, with D unresolved. Germline-derived CDR1 and CDR2 are MNHEY and SVGEGT. CDR3 length equals 14 residues. V was clipped by 3 bases and J by 6 bases, with 12 bases between them. CDR3 sequence reads: CASSYGTPGQPQHF. The CDR3 nucleotides are TGTGCCAGCAGTTATGGTACCCCGGGTCAGCCCCAGCATTTT.

The genes are TRBV20-1 and TRBJ1-1; 8 bases align to TRBD1. V shed 6 bases and J 10 bases; nucleotides not matched to a gene: 13. Germline V gives CDR1 DFQATT, CDR2 SNEGSKA (reference sequence). This CDR3 region has 13 residues. The CDR3 protein is CSAADRAHDGAFF. The CDR3 coding sequence is TGCAGTGCCGCGGACAGGGCCCACGATGGAGCTTTCTTT.

V and J are TRBV6-5 and TRBJ2-2; TRBD2 agrees at 13 bases. In germline, CDR1 is MNHEY, CDR2 SVGAGI. Losses at the gene ends were 6 bases for V and 6 bases for J; bases not matched to a gene: 4. This CDR3 region has 15 residues. CDR3 in amino acids: CASRSTSGGAGELFF. The CDR3 DNA reads as TGTGCCAGCAGATCAACTAGCGGGGGGGCCGGGGAGCTGTTTTTT.

This sequence joins TRBV11-2 and TRBJ1-2; 8 nucleotides match TRBD1. V dropped 7 bases and J dropped 6; count of bases not matched to a gene: 10. The CDR3 sequence is 14 residues long. Germline values: CDR1 SGHAT, CDR2 FQNNGV. The chain's CDR3 is CASTRTGMFDGYTF. The CDR3 DNA reads TGTGCCAGCACCCGGACAGGGATGTTCGATGGCTACACCTTC.

This clonotype has only a few counts. V usage is TRBV29-1 and J usage is TRBJ2-7; 10 bases fit TRBD2. The CDR3 is made up of 13 amino acids. Losses at the gene ends were 5 bases for V and 3 bases for J; bases not matched to a gene: 4. From germline, CDR1 is SQVTM and CDR2 ANQGSEA. The CDR3 protein is CSVLAGVGYEQYF. The CDR3 nucleotides are TGCAGCGTTCTAGCGGGAGTCGGCTACGAGCAGTACTTC.

This clonotype was detected only a few times. The chain recombines TRBV5-1 with TRBJ1-4, with D maybe TRBD1 (5 bases). Germline lookup yields CDR1 SGHRS and CDR2 YFSETQ. V lost 0 bases to trimming and J lost 7 bases, with 13 bases between them. This CDR3 has 15 amino acids. This CDR3 is CASSLEGVSPEKLFF. The CDR3 DNA reads as TGCGCCAGCAGCTTGGAAGGGGTAAGCCCTGAAAAACTGTTTTTT.

This clonotype occurred a few times. The rearrangement uses TRBV7-2 and TRBJ1-4; 10 nucleotides align to TRBD1. The CDR3 totals 15 residues. V lost 5 bases, J lost 5 bases, and 5 bases stayed unmatched. Per germline, CDR1 SGHTA and CDR2 FQGNSA. CDR3 in amino acids: CASSGGGQGNEKLFF. The CDR3 region has the DNA TGTGCCAGCAGCGGAGGGGGACAGGGGAATGAAAAACTGTTTTTT.

The chain carries TRBV4-3 and TRBJ1-1; D remains ambiguous. The CDR3 extends over 14 amino acids. The germline V gene encodes CDR1 LGHNA and CDR2 YSLEER. V lost 0 bases to trimming and J lost 2 bases, with 7 bases between them. Here the CDR3 DNA reads TGCGCCAGCAGCCAAGATGAGGGAAACACTGAAGCTTTCTTT. Amino acid sequence: CASSQDEGNTEAFF.

The DNA of the CDR3 is TGTGCCAGCAGCGGAACAGGGGGCGTCGGAAAACTGTTTTTT. Translated: CASSGTGGVGKLFF. The gene calls are TRBV5-6 and TRBJ1-4; 9 bases fit TRBD1. V shed 4 bases, J shed 10 bases, and the junction held 8 bases outside the gene matches. The germline V gene encodes CDR1 SGHDT and CDR2 YYEEEE. The CDR3 consists of 14 residues.

V and J are TRBV7-9 and TRBJ2-1; tentative D call: TRBD1 (5 bases). CDR1 is SEHNR and CDR2 is FQNEAQ in the germline V gene (reference sequence). The V and J ends lost 1 base and 15 bases respectively, with 13 bases between them. The CDR3 covers 12 residues. CDR3 in amino acids: CASSLVVGDLFF. In DNA, the CDR3 is TGTGCCAGCAGCTTAGTGGTAGGGGATTTGTTCTTC.

The chain carries TRBV19 and TRBJ2-3, with D possibly called TRBD1 or TRBD2 (5 bases each). The V end lost 4 bases, the J end lost 4 bases, and 9 bases lay between the germline ends. The germline gives CDR1 LNHDA, CDR2 SQIVND (reference sequence). The CDR3 extends over 13 amino acids. The CDR3 protein is CASSKGTADTQYF. For the CDR3, the DNA is TGTGCCAGTAGTAAGGGGACGGCAGATACGCAGTATTTT.